This paragraph reports one T cell receptor (beta chain). The antigen is unknown. This record belongs to a study of T-cell memory formation after mild COVID-19. Study-level points and caveats: Later expanders leaned toward CD4+, whereas clones contracting from day 15 to 85 were balanced CD4/CD8. Second-wave clones with a day 37 peak had unconfirmed SARS-CoV-2 specificity. Cross-reactive memory apparently joined, as some responding clones appeared in pre-infection memory.

Each CDR3 protein gets one entry after TCRdb re-called the 5' RACE reads with MiXCR. The repertoire holds approximately 580,000 distinct CDR3 sequences, with around 20% as singletons. Sequencing was performed on PBMCs or a T cell subset sorted from them (not recorded which). This TCR derives from an adult woman who had mild COVID-19 (a few samples of this study predate the infection). Cell type and time point are not known.

The CDR3 reads CASSNPLTAKTGELFF. CDR3 DNA sequence: TGCGCCAGCAGCAACCCGTTGACAGCAAAAACCGGGGAGCTGTTTTTT. V usage is TRBV4-1 and J usage is TRBJ2-2; D possibly corresponds to TRBD1 (5 bases). There are 16 residues in the CDR3. Germline CDR1 reads MGHRA; CDR2 reads YSYEKL. Trimming shortened V by 5 bases and J by 5 bases, and 18 bases separated the two germline ends.